This passage covers 13 T cell receptor beta chains from one sample sequenced in a study of OX40 agonist ivuxolimab in advanced cancers. Sequencing was performed with immunoSEQ multiplex PCR; in TCRdb, only in-frame clones are kept and a portion is missing. The sample carries more than 50,000 clones, about 87% recorded once. The sample was CD4+ or CD8+ T cells sorted from blood, taken in a trial of the OX40 agonist ivuxolimab. The receptors originated from an adult with an advanced solid tumor such as melanoma, head and neck, liver or kidney cancer.

V is TRBV9 and J is TRBJ2-7; a possible D gene is TRBD2 (6 bases). This CDR3 is 14 amino acids long. The germline V and J ends were trimmed by 4 bases and 5 bases, with 16 bases remaining between them. Germline CDR1 reads SGDLS; CDR2 reads YYNGEE. The DNA of the CDR3 is TGTGCCAGCAGCTCAGGAGGGAGTAGCCACGAGCAGTACTTC. This translates into CASSSGGSSHEQYF.

The rearrangement links TRBV27 to TRBJ2-3, with D hard to call. The germline V and J ends were trimmed by 3 bases and 5 bases, with 12 bases remaining between them. Looked up from germline, CDR1 is MNHEY and CDR2 is SMNVEV (reference sequence). The CDR3 sequence is 14 residues long. CDR3 loop: CASSLTPVGDTQYF. In DNA, the CDR3 is TGTGCCAGCAGTTTGACCCCGGTGGGAGATACGCAGTATTTT.

CDR3 in amino acids: CASSLKGSYEQYF. For the CDR3, the DNA is TGTGCCAGCAGTTTAAAAGGGTCGTACGAGCAGTACTTC. The chain joins TRBV27 to TRBJ2-7, with D unclear. CDR3 length: 13 residues. V dropped 2 bases and J dropped 4 bases, with 9 bases sitting between them. Germline values: CDR1 MNHEY, CDR2 SMNVEV (reference sequence).

Here the CDR3 reads CASSQAWTGGIGEYGYTF. The CDR3 nucleotides are TGCGCCAGCAGCCAAGCTTGGACAGGGGGGATCGGAGAGTATGGCTACACCTTC. The V gene is TRBV4-1, the J gene TRBJ1-2, with 10 bases matching TRBD1. The germline V gene has CDR1 MGHRA and CDR2 YSYEKL. The V gene end was trimmed by 1 base and the J gene end by 5 bases; junction bases not matched to a gene: 13. This CDR3 has 18 amino acids.

This clone was seen just once. The rearrangement uses TRBV6-4 and TRBJ2-3; tentative D call: TRBD2 (5 bases). Germline-derived CDR1 and CDR2 are MRHNA and SNTAGT. The V gene lost 4 bases and the J gene lost 5 bases, with 10 bases spanning the gap. The length of the CDR3 is 13 residues. In nucleotides, the CDR3 is TGTGCCAGCAGTGCCCGCGAGGGAGATACGCAGTATTTT. This sequence encodes CASSAREGDTQYF.

The rearrangement joins TRBV29-1 to TRBJ2-5, with TRBD1 identical over 7 bases. The CDR3 totals 13 residues. Germline V lookup: CDR1 SQVTM, CDR2 ANQGSEA. Trimming cost V 6 bases and J 5 bases; bases outside gene matches: 9. DNA of the CDR3: TGCAGCGTCCGGGACAGTGAACTTGAGACCCAGTACTTC. Amino acids: CSVRDSELETQYF.

This chain joins TRBV5-1 and TRBJ2-5, with D uncertain. The CDR3 runs 14 residues. The V and J ends lost 0 bases and 2 bases respectively, with 8 bases between them. Germline V gene sequence: CDR1 SGHRS, CDR2 YFSETQ. The CDR3 bases are TGCGCCAGCAGCTTGGGCCGGATTCAAGAGACCCAGTACTTC. Translated: CASSLGRIQETQYF.

This chain links TRBV27 with TRBJ2-2; 7 bases agree with TRBD1. The CDR3 extends over 15 amino acids. Germline lookup yields CDR1 MNHEY and CDR2 SMNVEV (reference sequence). Germline trimming cut 5 bases from V and 8 bases from J; bases unmatched to any gene: 11. This CDR3 reads CASSPGAGGWGELFF. The DNA for the CDR3 is TGTGCCAGCAGTCCCGGGGCAGGGGGTTGGGGGGAGCTGTTTTTT.

The J gene is TRBJ1-6, the V gene TRBV7-2; tentative D call: TRBD1 (5 bases). The CDR3 totals 12 residues. Trimming took off 2 bases at V and 13 bases at J, with 9 bases between the two ends. CDR1 is SGHTA and CDR2 is FQGNSA in the germline V gene. The CDR3 is CASSLWGGPLHF. The CDR3 DNA sequence: TGTGCCAGCAGCTTATGGGGGGGTCCCCTCCACTTT.

The chain has TRBV5-6 and TRBJ1-2, with 7 positions matching TRBD1. This CDR3 is built from 13 residues. V shed 3 bases, J shed 5 bases, and the junction held 4 bases outside the gene matches. Germline assignment: CDR1 SGHDT and CDR2 YYEEEE. CDR3 loop: CASSSQGVYGYTF. DNA for the CDR3: TGTGCCAGCAGCTCTCAGGGGGTATATGGCTACACCTTC.

This rearrangement joins TRBV10-3 to TRBJ2-6; possibly TRBD1 or TRBD2 for D (5 bases each). The germline V gene has CDR1 ENHRY and CDR2 SYGVKD. This CDR3 is built from 14 residues. V was cut by 8 bases and J by 0 bases, with 8 bases left in between. This CDR3 is CAIGDHSGANVLTF. CDR3 nucleotide sequence: TGTGCCATCGGGGACCACTCTGGGGCCAACGTCCTGACTTTC.

V is TRBV28 and J is TRBJ2-3, with D possibly TRBD2 on 5 matching bases. CDR3 length equals 12 residues. The V gene lost 7 bases and the J gene lost 6 bases, with 11 bases spanning the gap. The germline CDR1 and CDR2 sequences are MDHEN and SYDVKM. The CDR3 DNA is TGTGCCAGCACCACTGGGAGCGATACGCAGTATTTT. Translation gives CASTTGSDTQYF.

CDR3 nucleotides: TGTGCCAGCGCCCGGGACTTCTACGAGCAGTACTTC. It yields the protein CASARDFYEQYF. The V and J genes are TRBV6-1 and TRBJ2-7; possible D gene TRBD2, 6 bases. V lost 8 bases and J lost 3, with 11 bases in between. Germline V lookup: CDR1 MNHNS, CDR2 SASEGT. This CDR3 is 12 amino acids long.